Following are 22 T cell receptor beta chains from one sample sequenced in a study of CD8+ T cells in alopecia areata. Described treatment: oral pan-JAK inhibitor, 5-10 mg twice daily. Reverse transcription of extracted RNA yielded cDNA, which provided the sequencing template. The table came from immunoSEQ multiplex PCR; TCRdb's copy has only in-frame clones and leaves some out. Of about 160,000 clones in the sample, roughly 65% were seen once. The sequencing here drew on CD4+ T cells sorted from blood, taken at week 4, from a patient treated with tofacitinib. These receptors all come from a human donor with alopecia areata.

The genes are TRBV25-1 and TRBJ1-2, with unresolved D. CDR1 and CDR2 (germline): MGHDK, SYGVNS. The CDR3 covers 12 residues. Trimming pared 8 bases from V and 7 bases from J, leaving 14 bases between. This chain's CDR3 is CASADGLVGYTF. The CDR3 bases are TGTGCCAGCGCAGATGGGTTGGTTGGCTACACCTTC.

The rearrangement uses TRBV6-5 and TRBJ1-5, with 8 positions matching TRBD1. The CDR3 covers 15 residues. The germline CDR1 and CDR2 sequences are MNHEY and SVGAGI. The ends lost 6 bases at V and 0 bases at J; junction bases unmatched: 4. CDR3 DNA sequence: TGTGCCAGCAGGCGGGACAGGTATAGCAATCAGCCCCAGCATTTT. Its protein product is CASRRDRYSNQPQHF.

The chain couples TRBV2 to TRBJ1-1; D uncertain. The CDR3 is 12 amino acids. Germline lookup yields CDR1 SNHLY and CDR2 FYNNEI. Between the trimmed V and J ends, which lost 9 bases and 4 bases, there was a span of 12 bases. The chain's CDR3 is CASGREGTEAFF. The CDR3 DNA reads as TGTGCCAGTGGAAGGGAGGGCACTGAAGCTTTCTTT.

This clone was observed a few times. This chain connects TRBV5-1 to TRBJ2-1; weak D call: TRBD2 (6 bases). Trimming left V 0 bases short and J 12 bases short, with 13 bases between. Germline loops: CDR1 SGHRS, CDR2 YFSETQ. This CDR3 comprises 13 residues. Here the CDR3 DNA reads TGCGCCAGCAGCTTGGTTGGGGCGGGGTCGCAGTTCTTC. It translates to CASSLVGAGSQFF.

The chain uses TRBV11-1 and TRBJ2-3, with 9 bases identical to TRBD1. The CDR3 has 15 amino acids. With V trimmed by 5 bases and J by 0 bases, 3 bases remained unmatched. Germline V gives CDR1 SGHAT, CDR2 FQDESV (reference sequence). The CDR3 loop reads CASSPGQGSTDTQYF. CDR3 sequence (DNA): TGTGCCAGCAGCCCGGGACAGGGTAGCACAGATACGCAGTATTTT.

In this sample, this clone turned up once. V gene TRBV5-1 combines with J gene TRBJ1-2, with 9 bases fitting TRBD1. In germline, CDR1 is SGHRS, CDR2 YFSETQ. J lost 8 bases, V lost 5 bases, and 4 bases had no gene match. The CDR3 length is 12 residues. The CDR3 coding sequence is TGCGCCAGCAGTCGGGACAGGGACGGCTACACCTTC. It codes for CASSRDRDGYTF.

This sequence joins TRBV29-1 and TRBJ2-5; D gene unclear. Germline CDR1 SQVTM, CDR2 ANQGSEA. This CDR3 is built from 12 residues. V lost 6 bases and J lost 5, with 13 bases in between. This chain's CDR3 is CSVDRALETQYF. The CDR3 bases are TGCAGCGTCGATCGGGCACTTGAGACCCAGTACTTC.

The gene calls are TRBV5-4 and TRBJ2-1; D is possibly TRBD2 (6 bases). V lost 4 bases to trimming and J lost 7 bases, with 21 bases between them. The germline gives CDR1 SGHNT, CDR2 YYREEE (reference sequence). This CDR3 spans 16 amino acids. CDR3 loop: CASSIGLPSIQNEQFF. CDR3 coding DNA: TGTGCCAGCAGCATCGGACTACCGTCTATTCAGAATGAGCAGTTCTTC. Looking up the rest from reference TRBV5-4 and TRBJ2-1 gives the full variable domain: ETGVTQSPTHLIKTRGQQVTLRCSSQSGHNTVSWYQQALGQGPQFIFQYYREEENGRGNFPPRFSGLQFPNYSSELNVNALELDDSALYLCASSIGLPSIQNEQFFGPGTRLTVL.

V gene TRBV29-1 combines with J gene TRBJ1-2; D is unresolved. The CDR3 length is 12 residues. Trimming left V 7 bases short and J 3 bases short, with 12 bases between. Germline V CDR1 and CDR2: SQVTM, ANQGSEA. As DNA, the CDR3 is TGCAGCGATCTCTTGGTGGACTATGGCTACACCTTC. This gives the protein CSDLLVDYGYTF.

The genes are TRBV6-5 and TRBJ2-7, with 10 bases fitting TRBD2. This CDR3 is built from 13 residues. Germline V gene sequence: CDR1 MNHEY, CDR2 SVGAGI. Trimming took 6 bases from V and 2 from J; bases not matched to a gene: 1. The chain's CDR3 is CASSLAGAYEQYF. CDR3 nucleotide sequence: TGTGCCAGCAGCCTAGCGGGGGCCTACGAGCAGTACTTC.

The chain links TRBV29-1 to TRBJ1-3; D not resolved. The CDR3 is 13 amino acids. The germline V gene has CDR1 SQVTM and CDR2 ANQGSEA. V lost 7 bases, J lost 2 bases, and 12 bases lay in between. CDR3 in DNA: TGCAGCGCTGCCCCGAACACTGGAAACACCATATATTTT. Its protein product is CSAAPNTGNTIYF.

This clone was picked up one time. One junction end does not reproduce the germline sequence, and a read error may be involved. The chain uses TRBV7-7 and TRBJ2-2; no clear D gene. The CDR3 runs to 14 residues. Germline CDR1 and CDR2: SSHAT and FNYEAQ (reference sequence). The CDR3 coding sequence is TGTGCTAGCAGCTTGCAGGTCAACACCGGGGAGCTGTTTTTT. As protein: CASSLQVNTGELFF.

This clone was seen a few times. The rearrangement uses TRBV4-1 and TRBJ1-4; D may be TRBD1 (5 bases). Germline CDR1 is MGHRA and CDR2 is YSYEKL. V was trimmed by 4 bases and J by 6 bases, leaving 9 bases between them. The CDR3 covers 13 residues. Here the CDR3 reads CASSPGLDEKLFF. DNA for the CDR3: TGCGCCAGCAGCCCGGGACTGGATGAAAAACTGTTTTTT.

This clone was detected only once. The CDR3 region is CASSLSGTTGETQYF. The CDR3 bases are TGCGCCAGCAGCTTGTCCGGGACTACGGGAGAGACCCAGTACTTC. The chain is built from TRBV5-1 and TRBJ2-5; TRBD2 matches at 7 bases. This CDR3 has 15 residues. Germline CDR1 SGHRS, CDR2 YFSETQ. After removal of 1 base from V and 4 bases from J, the junction contained 7 bases not matched to a gene.

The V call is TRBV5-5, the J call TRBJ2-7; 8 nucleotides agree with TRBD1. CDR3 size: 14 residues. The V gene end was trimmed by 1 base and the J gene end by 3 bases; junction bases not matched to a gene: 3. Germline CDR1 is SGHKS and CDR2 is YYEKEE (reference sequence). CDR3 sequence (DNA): TGTGCCAGCAGCTTGCGACAGGGGAGCTACGAGCAGTACTTC. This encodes CASSLRQGSYEQYF.

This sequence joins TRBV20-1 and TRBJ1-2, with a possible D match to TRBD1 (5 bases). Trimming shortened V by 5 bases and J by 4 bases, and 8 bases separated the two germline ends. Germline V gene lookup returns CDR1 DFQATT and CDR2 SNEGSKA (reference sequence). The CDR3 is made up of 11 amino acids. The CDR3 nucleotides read TGCAGTGCTCCAGGGATCTATGGCTACACCTTC. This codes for CSAPGIYGYTF.

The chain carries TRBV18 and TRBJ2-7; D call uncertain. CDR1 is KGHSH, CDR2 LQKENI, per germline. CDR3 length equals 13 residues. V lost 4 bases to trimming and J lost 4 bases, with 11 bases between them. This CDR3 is CASSQTIQYEQYF. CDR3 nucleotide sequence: TGTGCCAGCTCACAGACAATCCAGTACGAGCAGTACTTC. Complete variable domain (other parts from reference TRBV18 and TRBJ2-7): NAGVMQNPRHLVRRRGQEARLRCSPMKGHSHVYWYRQLPEEGLKFMVYLQKENIIDESGMPKERFSAEFPKEGPSILRIQQVVRGDSAAYFCASSQTIQYEQYFGPGTRLTVT.

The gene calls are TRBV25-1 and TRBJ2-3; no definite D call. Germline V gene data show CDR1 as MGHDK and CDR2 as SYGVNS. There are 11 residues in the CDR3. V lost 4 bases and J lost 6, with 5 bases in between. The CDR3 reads CASSAADTQYF. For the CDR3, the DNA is TGTGCCAGCAGTGCAGCCGATACGCAGTATTTT.

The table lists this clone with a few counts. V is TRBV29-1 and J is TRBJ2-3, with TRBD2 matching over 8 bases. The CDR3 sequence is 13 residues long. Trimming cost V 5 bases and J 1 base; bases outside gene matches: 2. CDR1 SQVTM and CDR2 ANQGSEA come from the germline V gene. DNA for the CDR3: TGCAGCGTTAAACTAGCGGGCACAGATACGCAGTATTTT. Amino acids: CSVKLAGTDTQYF.

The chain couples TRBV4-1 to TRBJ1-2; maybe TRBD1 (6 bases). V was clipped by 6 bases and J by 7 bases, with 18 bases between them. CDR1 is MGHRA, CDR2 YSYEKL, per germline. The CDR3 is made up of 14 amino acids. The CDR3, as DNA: TGCGCCAGCAGAAAAGGGGGAACAGACCGTGGCTACACCTTC. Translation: CASRKGGTDRGYTF.

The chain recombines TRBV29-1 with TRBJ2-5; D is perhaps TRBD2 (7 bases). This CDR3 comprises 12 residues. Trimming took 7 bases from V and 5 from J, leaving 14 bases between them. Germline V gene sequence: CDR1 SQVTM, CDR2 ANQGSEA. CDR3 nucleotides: TGCAGCGCCCTCGGGGGGCCGGAGACCCAGTACTTC. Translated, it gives CSALGGPETQYF.

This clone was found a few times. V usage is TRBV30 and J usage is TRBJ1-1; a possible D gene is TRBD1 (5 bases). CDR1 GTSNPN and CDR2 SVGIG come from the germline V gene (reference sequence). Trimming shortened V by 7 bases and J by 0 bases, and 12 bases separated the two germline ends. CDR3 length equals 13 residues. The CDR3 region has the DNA TGTGCCTCCAGGGCACAGGTGAACACTGAAGCTTTCTTT. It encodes CASRAQVNTEAFF.